Listed below are T cell receptor beta chains from one sample, sequenced in a study of blood T cell repertoires in COVID-19. Using immunoSEQ multiplex PCR, the repertoire was profiled, and TCRdb retains in-frame clones only, with some absent. The sample has about 260,000 clones; about nine tenths are singletons. The sample consisted of peripheral blood. The receptors here all came from a woman aged 45-59 years who had recovered from COVID-19. CDR3s include the opening cysteine and the closing phenylalanine or tryptophan. The order of the fields is clone size, D gene, J gene, V gene, CDR3 protein, CDR3 DNA. D genes are given only for firm matches. Not every row has a clone size; where given, it reads once, few, many or a size class.

once	TRBD2	TRBJ2-1	TRBV4-3	CASSQEGTSWGGNEQFF	TGCGCCAGCAGCCAAGAGGGTACTAGTTGGGGGGGAAATGAGCAGTTCTTC
.	.	TRBJ1-1	TRBV2	CASSDRGTEAFF	TGTGCCAGCAGTGATCGGGGGACTGAAGCTTTCTTT
.	.	TRBJ1-4	TRBV28	CASSDRDISNEKLFF	TGTGCCAGCAGTGACCGGGACATCTCTAATGAAAAACTGTTTTTT
few	TRBD1	TRBJ1-2	TRBV29-1	CSVEQGASYTF	TGCAGCGTTGAGCAGGGGGCAAGCTACACCTTC
.	TRBD2	TRBJ2-1	TRBV14	CASSLSASGAYNEQFF	TGTGCCAGCAGCCTCTCGGCTAGCGGGGCCTACAATGAGCAGTTCTTC
few	.	TRBJ1-3	TRBV5-1	CASSSSGLNSGNTIYF	TGCGCCAGCAGCTCCTCGGGACTGAACTCTGGAAACACCATATATTTT
few	.	TRBJ1-5	TRBV7-2	CASSLYPKSSGIPNQPQHF	TGTGCCAGCAGCTTATACCCAAAAAGCTCGGGGATTCCAAATCAGCCCCAGCATTTT
.	.	TRBJ2-3	TRBV7-3	CASSPLASTDTQYF	TGTGCCAGCAGCCCCCTAGCTAGCACAGATACGCAGTATTTT
.	TRBD1	TRBJ1-2	TRBV7-2	CASSRAVQGMMGYTF	TGTGCCAGCAGCCGCGCTGTACAGGGGATGATGGGCTACACCTTC
.	.	TRBJ1-1	TRBV25-1	CASSEVAAPYTEAFF	TGTGCCAGCAGTGAAGTTGCGGCCCCGTACACTGAAGCTTTCTTT
.	TRBD2	TRBJ2-7	TRBV3-1/TRBV3-2	CASSQSGSSYEQYF	TGTGCCAGCAGCCAAAGCGGGAGTTCCTACGAGCAGTACTTC
.	TRBD2	TRBJ2-1	TRBV7-2	CASSSARTSGNNEQFF	TGTGCCAGCAGCTCCGCGAGGACTAGCGGAAACAATGAGCAGTTCTTC
.	.	TRBJ1-5	TRBV28	CASGGRGGWEPQHF	TGTGCCAGCGGGGGACGCGGGGGTTGGGAGCCCCAGCATTTT
.	.	TRBJ2-3	TRBV4-3	CASSQEGRTDTQYF	TGCGCCAGCAGCCAAGAAGGGAGGACAGATACGCAGTATTTT
.	.	TRBJ2-4	TRBV10-1	CASSDPDSLQNIQYF	TGCGCCAGCAGTGACCCCGACTCCCTCCAAAACATTCAGTACTTC
once	TRBD1	TRBJ1-2	TRBV7-2	CASSRTGVYGYTF	TGTGCCAGCAGCCGTACAGGGGTCTATGGCTACACCTTC
.	.	TRBJ1-2	TRBV6-1	CASSEARNYGYTF	TGTGCCAGCAGTGAGGCACGTAACTATGGCTACACCTTC
.	.	TRBJ1-6	TRBV27	CASRPPGYTRSPLHF	TGTGCCAGCAGACCCCCAGGGTACACGCGTTCACCCCTCCACTTT
.	.	TRBJ2-7	TRBV18	CASSPRLGGYEQYF	TGTGCCAGCTCACCCCGATTAGGGGGCTACGAGCAGTACTTC
.	.	TRBJ1-6	TRBV28	CASSSLDRFDSPLHF	TGTGCCAGCAGTTCCTTAGACAGGTTTGATTCACCCCTCCACTTT
.	.	TRBJ2-5	TRBV19	CASKRAVQEGTQYF	TGTGCCAGTAAGAGGGCGGTGCAGGAGGGGACCCAGTACTTC
.	.	TRBJ1-5	TRBV27	CASSLKGPGSNQPQHF	TGTGCCAGCAGTTTAAAGGGGCCTGGGAGCAATCAGCCCCAGCATTTT
.	.	TRBJ1-1	TRBV6-5	CASSYLARSTEAFF	TGTGCCAGCAGTTATCTCGCTAGGAGCACTGAAGCTTTCTTT
.	.	TRBJ2-7	TRBV25-1	CASSSRSSYEQYF	TGTGCCAGCAGTTCAAGGAGCTCCTACGAGCAGTACTTC
.	TRBD1	TRBJ2-7	TRBV7-6	CASSLEGAGGYDEQYF	TGTGCCAGCAGCTTAGAAGGGGCAGGGGGCTACGACGAGCAGTACTTC